This entry is about one T cell receptor (beta chain). Its specificity is not known. The sample has other DNA sequences that encode this CDR3 too. The sample comes from a study of CD4+ T cells in melanoma. General study results and limits: Neoantigen-specific CD4+ T cells in melanoma reportedly had diverse differentiation states. CD8+ T cell, macrophage and B cell function reportedly correlated with neoantigen-specific CD4+ T cells.

Germline lookup yields CDR1 SGHDT and CDR2 YYEEEE. This CDR3 region has 15 residues. V was cut by 4 bases and J by 1 base, with 12 bases left in between. TCRdb's copy holds only in-frame clones and misses some; the assay was immunoSEQ multiplex PCR. Of 9,900 or so clones in the sample, roughly two thirds were seen once. The V and J genes are TRBV5-6 and TRBJ1-5, with a weak D call TRBD1 (5 bases). The sequencing sample was made of cells from a culture (not recorded whether cultured in vitro). This receptor was obtained from a human donor with melanoma. CDR3 sequence reads: CASSRGTYSNQPQHF. The CDR3 DNA reads as TGTGCCAGCAGCCGCGGGACTTACAGCAATCAGCCCCAGCATTTT.